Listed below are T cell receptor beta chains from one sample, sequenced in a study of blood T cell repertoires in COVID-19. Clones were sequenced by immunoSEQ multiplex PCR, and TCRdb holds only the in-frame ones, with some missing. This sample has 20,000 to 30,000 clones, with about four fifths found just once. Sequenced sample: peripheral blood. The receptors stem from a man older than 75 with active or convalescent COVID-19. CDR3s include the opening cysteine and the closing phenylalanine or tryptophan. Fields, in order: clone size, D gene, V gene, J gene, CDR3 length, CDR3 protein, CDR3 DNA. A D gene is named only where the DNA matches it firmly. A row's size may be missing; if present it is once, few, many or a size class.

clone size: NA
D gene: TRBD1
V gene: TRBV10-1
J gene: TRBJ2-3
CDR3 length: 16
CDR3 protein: CASRTGKYASTDTQYF
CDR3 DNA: TGCGCCAGCAGGACAGGGAAGTACGCTAGCACAGATACGCAGTATTTT

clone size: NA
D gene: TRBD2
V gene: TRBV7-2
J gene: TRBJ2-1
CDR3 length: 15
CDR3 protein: CASSLNRLAGKEQFF
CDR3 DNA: TGTGCCAGCAGCTTAAATCGGCTAGCGGGAAAGGAGCAGTTCTTC

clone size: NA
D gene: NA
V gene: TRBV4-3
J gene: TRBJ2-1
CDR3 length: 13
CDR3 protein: CASSQELDNEQFF
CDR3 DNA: TGCGCCAGCAGCCAAGAACTAGACAATGAGCAGTTCTTC

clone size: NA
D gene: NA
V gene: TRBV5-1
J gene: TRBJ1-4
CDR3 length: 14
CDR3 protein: CASSLGQRNEKLFF
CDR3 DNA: TGCGCCAGCAGCTTGGGACAAAGGAATGAAAAACTGTTTTTT

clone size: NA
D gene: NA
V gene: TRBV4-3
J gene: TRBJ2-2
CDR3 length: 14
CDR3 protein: CASSQGGYTGELFF
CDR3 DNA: TGCGCCAGCAGCCAGGGAGGTTACACCGGGGAGCTGTTTTTT

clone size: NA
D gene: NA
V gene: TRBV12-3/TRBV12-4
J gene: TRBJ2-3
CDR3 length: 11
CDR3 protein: CASSTLDTQYF
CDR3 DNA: TGTGCCAGCAGCACTCTAGATACGCAGTATTTT

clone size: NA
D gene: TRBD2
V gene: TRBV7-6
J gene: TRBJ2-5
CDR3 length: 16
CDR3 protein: CASSMSSGGARETQYF
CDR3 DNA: TGTGCCAGCAGCATGTCTAGCGGGGGGGCGCGGGAGACCCAGTACTTC

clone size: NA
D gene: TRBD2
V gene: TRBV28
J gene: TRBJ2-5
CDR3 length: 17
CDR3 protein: CASSLSPTSYYQETQYF
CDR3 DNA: TGTGCCAGCAGTTTATCCCCGACTAGCTATTACCAAGAGACCCAGTACTTC

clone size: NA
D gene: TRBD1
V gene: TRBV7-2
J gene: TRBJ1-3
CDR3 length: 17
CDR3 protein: CASSLWSRGQSGNTIYF
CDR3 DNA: TGTGCCAGCAGCCTATGGTCCAGGGGGCAATCTGGAAACACCATATATTTT

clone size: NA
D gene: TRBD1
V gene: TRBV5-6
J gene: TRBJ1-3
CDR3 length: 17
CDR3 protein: CASSLALDRSSGNTIYF
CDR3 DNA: TGTGCCAGCAGCTTGGCCTTGGACAGGTCTTCTGGAAACACCATATATTTT

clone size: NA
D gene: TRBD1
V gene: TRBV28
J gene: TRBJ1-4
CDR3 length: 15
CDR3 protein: CASSFSGQENEKLFF
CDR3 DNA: TGTGCCAGCAGTTTTTCCGGACAGGAGAATGAAAAACTGTTTTTT

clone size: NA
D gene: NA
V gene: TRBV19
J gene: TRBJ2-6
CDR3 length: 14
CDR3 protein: CASRTAGGANVLTF
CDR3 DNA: TGTGCCAGTAGGACCGCCGGGGGGGCCAACGTCCTGACTTTC

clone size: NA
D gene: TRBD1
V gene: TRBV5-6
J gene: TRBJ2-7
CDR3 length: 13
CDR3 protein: CASSRDRGLEQYF
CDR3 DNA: TGTGCCAGCAGCAGGGACAGGGGGCTAGAGCAGTACTTC

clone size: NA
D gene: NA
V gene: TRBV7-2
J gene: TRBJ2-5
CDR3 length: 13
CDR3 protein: CASSRDSKETQYF
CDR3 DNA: TGTGCCAGCAGTAGGGACTCCAAAGAGACCCAGTACTTC

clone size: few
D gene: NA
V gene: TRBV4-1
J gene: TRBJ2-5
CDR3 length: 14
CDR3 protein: CASRESRAHETRYF
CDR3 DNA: TGCGCCAGCAGGGAGTCCAGGGCGCACGAGACCCGGTACTTC

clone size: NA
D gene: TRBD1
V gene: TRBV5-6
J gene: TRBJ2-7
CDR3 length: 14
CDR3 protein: CASSWGQIVREQYF
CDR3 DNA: TGTGCCAGCAGCTGGGGACAGATTGTCCGCGAGCAGTACTTC

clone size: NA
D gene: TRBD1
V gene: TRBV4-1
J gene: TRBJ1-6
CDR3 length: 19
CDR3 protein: CASSPLPAIAGTANSPLHF
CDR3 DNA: TGCGCCAGCAGCCCCCTACCCGCCATAGCCGGGACAGCGAATTCACCCCTCCACTTT

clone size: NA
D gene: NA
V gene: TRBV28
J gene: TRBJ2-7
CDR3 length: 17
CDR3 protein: CASSLGAGFKGSYEQYF
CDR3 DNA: TGTGCCAGCAGTTTGGGTGCGGGGTTTAAGGGGTCCTACGAGCAGTACTTC

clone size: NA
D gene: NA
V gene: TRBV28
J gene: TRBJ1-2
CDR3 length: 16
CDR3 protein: CASSLIQEAYYYGYTF
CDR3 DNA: TGTGCCAGCAGTTTAATCCAGGAGGCCTATTACTATGGCTACACCTTC

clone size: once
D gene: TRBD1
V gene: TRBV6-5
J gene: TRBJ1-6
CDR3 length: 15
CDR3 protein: CASSWGQAYNSPLHF
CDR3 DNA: TGTGCCAGCAGTTGGGGACAGGCCTATAATTCACCCCTCCACTTT

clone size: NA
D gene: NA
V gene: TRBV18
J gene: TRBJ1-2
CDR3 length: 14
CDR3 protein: CASSPKNSGQGYTF
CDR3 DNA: TGTGCCAGCTCACCAAAAAACTCAGGGCAGGGCTACACCTTC

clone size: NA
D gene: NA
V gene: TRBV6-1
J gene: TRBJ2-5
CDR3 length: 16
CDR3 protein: CASSAGLGPHGETQYF
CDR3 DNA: TGTGCCAGCAGTGCCGGCCTAGGCCCCCACGGGGAGACCCAGTACTTC

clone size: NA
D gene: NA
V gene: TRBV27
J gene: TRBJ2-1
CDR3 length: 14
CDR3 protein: CASSIPDSYNEQFF
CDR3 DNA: TGTGCCAGCAGTATCCCCGACAGTTACAATGAGCAGTTCTTC

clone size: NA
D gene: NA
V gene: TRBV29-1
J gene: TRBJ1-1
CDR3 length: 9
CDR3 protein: CSVEWGSFF
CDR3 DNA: TGCAGCGTTGAGTGGGGCTCTTTCTTT

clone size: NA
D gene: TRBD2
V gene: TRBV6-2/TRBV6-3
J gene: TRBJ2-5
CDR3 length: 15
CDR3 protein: CASSSTSGGFETQYF
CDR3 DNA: TGTGCCAGCAGTTCGACTAGCGGGGGGTTTGAGACCCAGTACTTC

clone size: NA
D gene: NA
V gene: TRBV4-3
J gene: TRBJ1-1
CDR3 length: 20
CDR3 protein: CASSRRLQRGGTGDNTEAFF
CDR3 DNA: TGCGCCAGCAGCCGAAGGTTACAAAGGGGGGGTACAGGCGATAACACTGAAGCTTTCTTT

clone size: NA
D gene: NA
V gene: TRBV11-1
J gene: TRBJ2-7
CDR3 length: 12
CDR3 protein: CASSLGQREQYF
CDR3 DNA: TGTGCCAGCAGCTTAGGACAGAGAGAGCAGTACTTC

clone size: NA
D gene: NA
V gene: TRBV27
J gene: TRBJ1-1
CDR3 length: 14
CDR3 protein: CASSLTGFVTEAFF
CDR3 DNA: TGTGCCAGCAGTTTAACAGGGTTCGTCACTGAAGCTTTCTTT

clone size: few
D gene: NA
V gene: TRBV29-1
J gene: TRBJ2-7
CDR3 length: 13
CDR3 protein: CSVKANLAYEQYF
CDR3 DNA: TGCAGCGTAAAGGCGAATCTAGCCTACGAGCAGTACTTC

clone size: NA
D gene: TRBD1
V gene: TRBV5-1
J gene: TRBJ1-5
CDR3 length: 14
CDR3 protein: CAINPGTVNQPQHF
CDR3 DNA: TGCGCCATTAACCCCGGGACAGTCAATCAGCCCCAGCATTTT

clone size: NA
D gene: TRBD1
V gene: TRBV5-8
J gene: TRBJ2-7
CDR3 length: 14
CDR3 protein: CASSGRDRAYEQYF
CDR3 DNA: TGTGCCAGCAGCGGCCGGGACAGAGCCTACGAGCAGTACTTC

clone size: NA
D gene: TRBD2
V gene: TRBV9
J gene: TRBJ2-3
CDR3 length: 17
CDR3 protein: CASSVGLAGSSTDTQYF
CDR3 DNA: TGTGCCAGCAGCGTAGGACTAGCGGGTTCTAGCACAGATACGCAGTATTTT

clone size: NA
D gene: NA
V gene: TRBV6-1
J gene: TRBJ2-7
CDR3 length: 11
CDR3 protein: CASSDRSKQYF
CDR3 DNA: TGTGCCAGCAGTGATAGGAGTAAGCAGTACTTC

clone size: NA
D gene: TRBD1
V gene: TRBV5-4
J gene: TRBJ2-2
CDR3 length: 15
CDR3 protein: CASSTRQGAVGELFF
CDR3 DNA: TGTGCCAGCAGCACCCGACAGGGGGCGGTCGGGGAGCTGTTTTTT

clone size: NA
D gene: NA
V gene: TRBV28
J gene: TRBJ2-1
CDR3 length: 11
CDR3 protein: CASRSWTTQFF
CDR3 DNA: TGTGCCAGCAGGTCTTGGACTACGCAGTTCTTC

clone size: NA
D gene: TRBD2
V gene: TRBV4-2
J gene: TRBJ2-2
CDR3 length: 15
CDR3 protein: CASSRTSGGTGELFF
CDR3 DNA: TGTGCCAGCAGCCGGACTAGCGGGGGCACCGGGGAGCTGTTTTTT

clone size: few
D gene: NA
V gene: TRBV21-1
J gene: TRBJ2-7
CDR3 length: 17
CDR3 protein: CASSHRRSSGGFYEQYF
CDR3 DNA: TGTGCCAGCAGCCACAGACGGTCTAGCGGGGGATTCTACGAGCAGTACTTC